This T cell receptor (beta chain) stems from a study of response to subunit inactivated influenza vaccine. Study-wide results and limits: It was suggested by the authors that few new T cells are recruited by each seasonal influenza vaccination.

TCRdb re-called the RT-PCR reads through MiXCR, storing one row per CDR3 protein. The sample carries over 800,000 distinct CDR3 sequences, approximately 22% recorded once. Comment on this clonotype: Antigen specificity is unknown.

CDR1 and CDR2 from the germline V gene are DFQATT and SNEGSKA (reference sequence). The CDR3 is 11 amino acids. The V end lost 3 bases, the J end lost 7 bases, and 7 bases lay between the germline ends. The gene calls are TRBV20-1 and TRBJ2-1; no clear D. The source material was PBMCs from blood, sampled 5 days after vaccination. The source is a man aged 50-59 years who received an inactivated influenza vaccine. The CDR3 DNA is TGCAGTGCTAGTTTGGTTAATGAGCAGTTCTTC. It codes for CSASLVNEQFF.